What follows is one TCR beta chain and its context. Germline V lookup: CDR1 MNHNS, CDR2 SASEGT. The CDR3 extends over 14 amino acids. V lost 0 bases and J lost 1, with 6 bases in between. The source of the sample is a study of T cell changes during pregnancy in multiple sclerosis. TCRdb keeps only in-frame clones here, not all; method: immunoSEQ multiplex PCR. The sample contains about 34,000 clones, around 90% of which appear only once. Sequenced here: CD8+ T cells from peripheral blood mononuclear cells, sampled in the third trimester of pregnancy. The chain links TRBV6-1 to TRBJ1-1; D ambiguous. This receptor was obtained from a female donor with multiple sclerosis, enrolled in a pregnancy study. The CDR3 DNA is TGTGCCAGCAGTGAAGCGTACGGGAACACTGAAGCTTTCTTT. Its translation: CASSEAYGNTEAFF.